This record concerns one T cell receptor beta chain sequence. Its antigen is not identified. The data originate from a study of cytomegalovirus exposure and HLA in healthy donors. Study results and limitations: Links to common viral pathogens appeared, in a later analysis, for several of the most significant clusters.

The CDR3 is made up of 15 amino acids. The germline V gene has CDR1 KGHSH and CDR2 LQKENI. The J segment lost 10 bases and the V segment lost 2 bases, leaving 6 bases of the junction unmatched. Researchers ran the PCR with 60 Vbeta and 13 Jbeta primers. The table came from immunoSEQ multiplex PCR; TCRdb's copy has only in-frame clones and leaves some out. This sample has a few hundred thousand clones, with about four fifths found just once. This sequence was found in a woman between 50 and 59 years old in good health and CMV-seropositive. The chain is built from TRBV18 and TRBJ1-6, with 9 bases that match TRBD1. Sequenced input: PBMCs. The CDR3, as DNA: TGTGCCAGCTCACCAAGGGACAGGGTTTCCTCACCCCTCCACTTT. Its protein is CASSPRDRVSSPLHF.